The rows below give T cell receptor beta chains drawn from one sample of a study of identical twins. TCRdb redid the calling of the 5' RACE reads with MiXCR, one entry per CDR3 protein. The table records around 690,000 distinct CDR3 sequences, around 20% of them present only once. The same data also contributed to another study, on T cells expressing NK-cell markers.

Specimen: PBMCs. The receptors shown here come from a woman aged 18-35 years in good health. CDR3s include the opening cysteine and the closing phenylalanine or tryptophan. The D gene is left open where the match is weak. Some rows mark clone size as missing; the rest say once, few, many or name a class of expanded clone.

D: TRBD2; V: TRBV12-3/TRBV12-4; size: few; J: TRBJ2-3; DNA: TGTGCCAGCCATGCCCCCCAAGGAGCGGGGCATCTGTATTTT; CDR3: CASHAPQGAGHLYF
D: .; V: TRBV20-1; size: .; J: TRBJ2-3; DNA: TGCAGTGCCCGGCGGACTAACACAGATACGCAGTATTTT; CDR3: CSARRTNTDTQYF
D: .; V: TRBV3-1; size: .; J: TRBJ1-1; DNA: TGTGCCAGCAGCCAAGTACCAGCAGTTGAGAACACTGAAGCTTTCTTT; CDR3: CASSQVPAVENTEAFF
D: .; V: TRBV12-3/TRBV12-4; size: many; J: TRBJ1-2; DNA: TGTGCCAGCAGTTTCGGGGCTAACTATGGCTACACCTTC; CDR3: CASSFGANYGYTF
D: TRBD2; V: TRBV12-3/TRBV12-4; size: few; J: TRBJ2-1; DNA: TGTGCCAGCAGTCCAACCGGACTAGCGGGAAGGATTGAGCAGTTCTTC; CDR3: CASSPTGLAGRIEQFF
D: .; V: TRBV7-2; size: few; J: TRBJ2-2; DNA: TGTGCCAGCAGCTATCACAGGTCCACCGGGGAGCTGTTTTTT; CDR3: CASSYHRSTGELFF
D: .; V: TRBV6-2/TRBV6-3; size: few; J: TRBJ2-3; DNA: TGTGCCAGCCGGAGGGTCAAGGGAGATACGCAGTATTTT; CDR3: CASRRVKGDTQYF
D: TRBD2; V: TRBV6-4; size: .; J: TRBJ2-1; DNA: TGTGCCAGCAGTGCCCAGAGCGGGGGACGAGATGAGCAGTTCTTC; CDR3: CASSAQSGGRDEQFF
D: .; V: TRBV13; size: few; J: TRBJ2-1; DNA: TGTGCCAGCAGCTCCGCTGTCGCGGGGCAGAGATACAATGAGCAGTTCTTC; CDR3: CASSSAVAGQRYNEQFF
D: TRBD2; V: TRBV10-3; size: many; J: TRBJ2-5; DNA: TGTGCCACCCACAGAGGACTAGACGGTACCCAGTACTTC; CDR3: CATHRGLDGTQYF
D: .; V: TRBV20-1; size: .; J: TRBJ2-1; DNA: TGCAGTGCTCCCACTAAAGGAGAGCAGTTCTTC; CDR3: CSAPTKGEQFF
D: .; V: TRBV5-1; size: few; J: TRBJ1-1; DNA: TGCGCCAGCAGGGCGGCCACTGAAGCTTTCTTT; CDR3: CASRAATEAFF
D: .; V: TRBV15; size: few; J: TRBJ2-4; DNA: TGTGCCACCAGCAGAAAGGCTCCAGGGCTAACCAAAAACATTCAGTACTTC; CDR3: CATSRKAPGLTKNIQYF
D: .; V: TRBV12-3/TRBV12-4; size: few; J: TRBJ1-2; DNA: TGTGCCAGCAGCCGCTCGGCTGGGGGCGACTATGGCTACACCTTC; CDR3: CASSRSAGGDYGYTF
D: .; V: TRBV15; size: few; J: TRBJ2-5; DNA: TGTGCCACCAGCTCTCAAGGGGCCCAGTCGACCCAGTACTTC; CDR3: CATSSQGAQSTQYF
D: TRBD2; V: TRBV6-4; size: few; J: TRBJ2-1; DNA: TGTGCCAGCAGTGAGTCTGGGGGGGGCAATGAGCAGTTCTTC; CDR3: CASSESGGGNEQFF
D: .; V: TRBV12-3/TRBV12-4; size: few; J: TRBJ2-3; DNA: TGTGCCAGCAGTATCCCTATGCCGTATCGGGATACGCAGTATTTT; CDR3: CASSIPMPYRDTQYF
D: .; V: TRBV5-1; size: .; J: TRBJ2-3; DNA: TGCGCCAGCAGCTTGGCCGGGCCGGGGACCGATACGCAGTATTTT; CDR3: CASSLAGPGTDTQYF
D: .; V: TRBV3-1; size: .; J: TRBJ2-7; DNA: TGTGCCAGCAGCCATGGTTCAGGAGGGTACGAGCAGTACTTC; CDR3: CASSHGSGGYEQYF
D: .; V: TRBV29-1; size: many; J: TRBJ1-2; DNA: TGCAGCGTTGAATATGGCGGCGGAAGATCTAACTATGGCTACACCTTC; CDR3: CSVEYGGGRSNYGYTF
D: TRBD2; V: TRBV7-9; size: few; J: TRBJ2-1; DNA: TGTGCCAGCAGCTTGGTAGCGGGAGATGAGCAGTTCTTC; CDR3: CASSLVAGDEQFF
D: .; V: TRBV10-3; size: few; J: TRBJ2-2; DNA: TGTGCCATCAGTGAGTCGGCTACGGGGGAGCTGTTTTTT; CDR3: CAISESATGELFF
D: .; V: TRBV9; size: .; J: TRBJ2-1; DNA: TGTGCCAGCAGCGAACAGGGTCCCTACAATGAGCAGTTCTTC; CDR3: CASSEQGPYNEQFF
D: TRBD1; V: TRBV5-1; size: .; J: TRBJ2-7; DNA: TGCGCCAGCAGCCGCTCCTCGGGACAGCTTTACGAGCAGTACTTC; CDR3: CASSRSSGQLYEQYF
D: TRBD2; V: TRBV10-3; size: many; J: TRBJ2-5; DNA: TGTGCCATCAGTGGAGGACTAGCGGGACAAGAGACCCAGTACTTC; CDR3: CAISGGLAGQETQYF
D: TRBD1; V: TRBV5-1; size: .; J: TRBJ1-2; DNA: TGCGCCTGCTCCTCGGACAGGAACTATGGCTACACCTTC; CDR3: CACSSDRNYGYTF
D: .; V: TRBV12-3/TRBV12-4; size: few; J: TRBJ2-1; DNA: TGTGCCAGCAGCCCTAGGGGGACTATCAATTACAATGAGCAGTTCTTC; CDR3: CASSPRGTINYNEQFF
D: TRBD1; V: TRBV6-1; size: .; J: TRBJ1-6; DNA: TGTGCCAGCGCATGGCAGGGGGAATCACCCCTCCACTTT; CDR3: CASAWQGESPLHF
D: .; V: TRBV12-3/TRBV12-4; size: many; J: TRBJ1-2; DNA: TGTGCCAACGCGGACAGCAACTCTAACTATGGCTACACCTTC; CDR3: CANADSNSNYGYTF
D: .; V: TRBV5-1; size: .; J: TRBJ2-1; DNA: TGCGCCAGCAGTTTGCAGGTTCCCCGGAACGAGCAGTTCTTC; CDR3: CASSLQVPRNEQFF
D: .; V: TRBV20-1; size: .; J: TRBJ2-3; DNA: TGCAGTGCTACCAGCGGGTTAGATACGCAGTATTTT; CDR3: CSATSGLDTQYF
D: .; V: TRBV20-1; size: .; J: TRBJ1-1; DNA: TGCAGTGCTAGACGTCCAGGGGTCAGGACTGAAGCTTTCTTT; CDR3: CSARRPGVRTEAFF
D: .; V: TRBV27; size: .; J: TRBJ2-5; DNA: TGTGCCAGCAGTTTTGTGCTCGCGGAGACCCAGTACTTC; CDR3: CASSFVLAETQYF
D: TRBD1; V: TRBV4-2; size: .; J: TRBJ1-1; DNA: TGTGCCAGCAGCCAAGGGGACAGTATCAACACTGAAGCTTTCTTT; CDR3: CASSQGDSINTEAFF
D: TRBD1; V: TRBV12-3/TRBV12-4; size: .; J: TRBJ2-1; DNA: TGTGCCAGCAGGCCTTGGGGACAGGGGGCGTCTTACACTGAGCAGTTCTTC; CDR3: CASRPWGQGASYTEQFF
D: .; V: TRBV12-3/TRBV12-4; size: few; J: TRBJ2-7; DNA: TGTGCCAGCAGCGCGACAAGGGGACTCTACGAGCAGTACTTC; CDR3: CASSATRGLYEQYF
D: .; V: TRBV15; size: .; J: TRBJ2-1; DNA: TGTGCCACCAGCAGAGTACGCAGGTGGAACAATGAGCAGTTCTTC; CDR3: CATSRVRRWNNEQFF
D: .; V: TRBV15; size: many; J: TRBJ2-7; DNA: TGTGCCACCAGCAGAGACCTATTAGGCGAGCAGTACTTC; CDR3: CATSRDLLGEQYF
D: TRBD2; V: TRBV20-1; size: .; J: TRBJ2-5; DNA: TGCAGTGCTGGGAGCGGGGGGCTTAAAGAGACCCAGTACTTC; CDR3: CSAGSGGLKETQYF
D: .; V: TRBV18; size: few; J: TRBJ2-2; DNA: TGTGCCAGCTCACCCCGGGGCCTGGACACGACCACCACCGGGGAGCTGTTTTTT; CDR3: CASSPRGLDTTTTGELFF
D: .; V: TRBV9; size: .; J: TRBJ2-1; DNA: TGTGCCAGCAGCGTAGGTTTCAGTCAAGAGCAGTTCTTC; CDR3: CASSVGFSQEQFF
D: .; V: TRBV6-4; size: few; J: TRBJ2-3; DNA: TGTGCCAGCAGCTTGACAGGTATCACAGATACGCAGTATTTT; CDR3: CASSLTGITDTQYF
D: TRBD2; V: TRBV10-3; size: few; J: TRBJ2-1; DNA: TGTGCCATCATGGTATCTAGCGGAGCCTACAATGAGCAGTTCTTC; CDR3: CAIMVSSGAYNEQFF
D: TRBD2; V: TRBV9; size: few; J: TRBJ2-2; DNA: TGTGCCAGCAGCGGCTCGACTAGCGGGTACACCGGGGAGCTGTTTTTT; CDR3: CASSGSTSGYTGELFF
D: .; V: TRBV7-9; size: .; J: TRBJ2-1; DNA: TGTGCCAGCAGCTTAAGGCGTCTAGGGTACAATGAGCAGTTCTTC; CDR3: CASSLRRLGYNEQFF
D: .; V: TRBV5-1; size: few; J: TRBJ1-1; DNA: TGCGCCAGCAGCGTTAATCAGGGGATGGGCGAAGCTTTCTTT; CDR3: CASSVNQGMGEAFF
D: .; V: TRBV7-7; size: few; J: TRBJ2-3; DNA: TGTGCCAGCAGCTCGACAGAAAGCACAGATACGCAGTATTTT; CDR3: CASSSTESTDTQYF
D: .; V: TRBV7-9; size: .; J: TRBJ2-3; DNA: TGTGCCAGCAGCTGGCCGTATAGCACAGATACGCAGTATTTT; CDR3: CASSWPYSTDTQYF
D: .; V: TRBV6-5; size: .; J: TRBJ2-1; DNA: TGTGCCAGCAGTACTCCCTTGGCGGCAGGGGAGGGGGGTGAGCAGTTCTTC; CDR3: CASSTPLAAGEGGEQFF
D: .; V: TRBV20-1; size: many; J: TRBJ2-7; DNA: TGCAGTGCTAGAGATAATGGCAGGGGATACGAGCAGTACTTC; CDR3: CSARDNGRGYEQYF